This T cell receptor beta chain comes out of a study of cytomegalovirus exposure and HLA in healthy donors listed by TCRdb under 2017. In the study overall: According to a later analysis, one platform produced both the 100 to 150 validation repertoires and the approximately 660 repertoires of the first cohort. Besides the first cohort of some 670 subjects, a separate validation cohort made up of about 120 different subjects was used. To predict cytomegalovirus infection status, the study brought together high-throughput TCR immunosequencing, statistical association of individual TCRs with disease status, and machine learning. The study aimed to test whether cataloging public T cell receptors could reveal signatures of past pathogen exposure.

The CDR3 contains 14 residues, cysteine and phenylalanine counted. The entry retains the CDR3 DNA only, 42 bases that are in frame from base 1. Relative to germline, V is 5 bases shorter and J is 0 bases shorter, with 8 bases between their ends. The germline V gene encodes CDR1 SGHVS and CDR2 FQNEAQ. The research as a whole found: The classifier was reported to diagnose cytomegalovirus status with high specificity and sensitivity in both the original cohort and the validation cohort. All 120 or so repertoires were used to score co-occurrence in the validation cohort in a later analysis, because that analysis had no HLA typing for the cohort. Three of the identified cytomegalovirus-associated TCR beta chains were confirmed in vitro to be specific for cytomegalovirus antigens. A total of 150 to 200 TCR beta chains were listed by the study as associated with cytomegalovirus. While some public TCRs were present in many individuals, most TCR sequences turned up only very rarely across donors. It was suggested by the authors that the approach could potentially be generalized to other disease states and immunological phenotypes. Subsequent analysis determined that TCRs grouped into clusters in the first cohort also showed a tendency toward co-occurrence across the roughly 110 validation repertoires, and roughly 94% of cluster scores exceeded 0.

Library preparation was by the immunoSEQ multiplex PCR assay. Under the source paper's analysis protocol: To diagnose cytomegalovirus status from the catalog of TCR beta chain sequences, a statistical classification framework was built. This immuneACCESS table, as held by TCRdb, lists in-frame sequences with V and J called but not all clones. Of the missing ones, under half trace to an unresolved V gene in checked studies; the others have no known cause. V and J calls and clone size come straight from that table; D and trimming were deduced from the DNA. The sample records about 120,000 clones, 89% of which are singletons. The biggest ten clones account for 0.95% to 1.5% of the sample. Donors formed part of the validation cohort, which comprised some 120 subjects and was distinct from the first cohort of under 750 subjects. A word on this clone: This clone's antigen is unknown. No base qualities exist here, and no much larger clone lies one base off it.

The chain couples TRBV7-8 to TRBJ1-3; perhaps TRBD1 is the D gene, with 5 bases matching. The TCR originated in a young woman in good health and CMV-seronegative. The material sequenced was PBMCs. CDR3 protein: CASSQQVSGNTIYF. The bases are TGTGCCAGCAGCCAACAGGTCTCTGGAAACACCATATATTTT.